The following is a T cell receptor beta chain sequence with its context. The sample comes from a study of T cell responses to AZD1222 COVID-19 vaccine. The V end was cut by 3 bases, the J end by 1 base, with 15 bases between. This CDR3 has 16 amino acids. Germline-derived CDR1 and CDR2 are LNHDA and SQIVND (reference sequence). Repertoires were generated with immunoSEQ multiplex PCR, while TCRdb's copy carries only in-frame clones and drops some. The sample yields 150,000 to 200,000 clones, approximately 94% seen once. This chain connects TRBV19 to TRBJ1-1, with D possibly matching TRBD1 (6 bases). The sample was peripheral blood, taken on day 0 of AZD1222 vaccination. The sequence derives from an adult in good health. CDR3 amino acids: CASSIVRQAENTEAFF. The CDR3, as DNA: TGTGCCAGTAGTATCGTCCGACAGGCTGAGAACACTGAAGCTTTCTTT.